This T cell receptor beta chain was captured by sequencing in a study of control samples from healthy donors and cancer patients. TCRdb's copy holds only in-frame clones and misses some; the assay was immunoSEQ multiplex PCR. This table holds 200,000 to 250,000 clones, roughly 94% found once. The germline CDR1 and CDR2 sequences are SQVTM and ANQGSEA. The CDR3 is 16 amino acids. The ends were cut back, 1 base at V and 0 bases at J, with 13 bases in the middle. The specimen sequenced was blood. This receptor was obtained from a man in his forties or fifties in good health. The chain uses TRBV29-1 and TRBJ2-4; D uncertain. The CDR3 coding sequence is TGCAGCGTTGAAGGCCGACGGAAACTAGCCAAAAACATTCAGTACTTC. Residues: CSVEGRRKLAKNIQYF. Supplemented by reference TRBV29-1 and TRBJ2-4, the full variable domain reads SAVISQKPSRDICQRGTSLTIQCQVDSQVTMMFWYRQQPGQSLTLIATANQGSEATYESGFVIDKFPISRPNLTFSTLTVSNMSPEDSSIYLCSVEGRRKLAKNIQYFGAGTRLSVL.